This TCR beta chain was found in a study of blood T cell repertoires in COVID-19. The overall study: T cells, B-cell-depleted T cells, or PBMCs provided the cDNA or gDNA that served as material.

Assay: immunoSEQ multiplex PCR; the TCRdb copy retains only in-frame clones and omits some. The sample includes roughly 200,000 clones, 70% to 85% seen only once; the top ten take more than 4%. Everyone who took part was 18 to 89 years old, and they came from fewer than 25 US areas. The germline V gene encodes CDR1 SGHNT and CDR2 YENEEA. V was shortened by 3 bases and J by 4 bases, with 15 bases between the two germline ends. CDR3 size: 15 residues. Specimen: PBMCs or T cells enriched from blood (not recorded which). The V call is TRBV11-3, the J call TRBJ1-1, with a tentative D call TRBD1 (5 bases). The TCR comes from a woman in her sixties or seventies with acute COVID-19. CDR3 sequence: CASSFSSQGGTEAFF. CDR3 nucleotide sequence: TGTGCCAGCAGCTTTTCGTCTCAGGGAGGCACTGAAGCTTTCTTT. Looking up the rest from reference TRBV11-3 and TRBJ1-1 gives the full variable domain: EAGVVQSPRYKIIEKKQPVAFWCNPISGHNTLYWYLQNLGQGPELLIRYENEEAVDDSQLPKDRFSAERLKGVDSTLKIQPAELGDSAVYLCASSFSSQGGTEAFFGQGTRLTVV.